Following are 14 T cell receptor beta chains from one sample sequenced in a study of blood T cell repertoires in COVID-19. Assay: immunoSEQ multiplex PCR; the TCRdb copy retains only in-frame clones and omits some. This table holds fewer than 150,000 clones, 75% to 90% found once. The material sequenced was peripheral blood. All receptors come from a human donor in a cohort sampled during active COVID-19.

This clone showed up just once. The CDR3 region has the DNA TGTGCCACCAGTGATTGGGGGGCGACTAGCGGGAGAGATGAGCAGTTCTTC. Residues: CATSDWGATSGRDEQFF. The chain joins TRBV24-1 to TRBJ2-1; 12 nucleotides match TRBD2. The CDR3 sequence is 17 residues long. Germline CDR1 is KGHDR and CDR2 is SFDVKD. With V trimmed by 2 bases and J by 8 bases, 9 bases remained unmatched.

This clone was seen once. The chain has TRBV19 and TRBJ1-1, with D unresolved. This CDR3 region has 14 residues. V lost 3 bases, J lost 4 bases, and 12 bases lay in between. Germline values: CDR1 LNHDA, CDR2 SQIVND (reference sequence). The CDR3 region has the DNA TGTGCCAGTAGTATCTCGGAGGGTACCACTGAAGCTTTCTTT. Translation: CASSISEGTTEAFF.

The chain joins TRBV18 to TRBJ1-2, with D hard to call. V was shortened by 6 bases and J by 4 bases, with 15 bases between the two germline ends. This CDR3 comprises 14 residues. CDR1 KGHSH and CDR2 LQKENI come from the germline V gene. CDR3 protein: CASSSDPPGYGYTF. The CDR3 region has the DNA TGTGCCAGCTCCTCAGACCCGCCGGGCTATGGCTACACCTTC.

This clone occurred once. The V and J genes are TRBV2 and TRBJ2-5, with D possibly matching TRBD1 (6 bases). Per the germline V gene, CDR1 is SNHLY and CDR2 is FYNNEI. V lost 5 bases and J 0 bases, leaving 10 bases between the germline ends. The CDR3 totals 14 residues. The CDR3 loop is CASSTGQYQETQYF. CDR3 DNA: TGTGCCAGCAGTACTGGACAGTACCAAGAGACCCAGTACTTC.

This clone was observed a single time. The rearrangement uses TRBV27 and TRBJ1-6; D may be TRBD1 (6 bases). Germline CDR1 is MNHEY and CDR2 is SMNVEV (reference sequence). V lost 6 bases and J lost 10, with 25 bases in between. CDR3 length: 17 residues. This CDR3 reads CASSPLKTGALRSPLHF. DNA for the CDR3: TGTGCCAGCAGCCCCCTCAAGACAGGCGCCCTAAGGTCACCCCTCCACTTT.

The genes are TRBV30 and TRBJ1-1; D not resolved. Trimming took 3 bases from V and 3 from J, leaving 11 bases between them. Germline CDR1 and CDR2: GTSNPN and SVGIG (reference sequence). This CDR3 spans 13 amino acids. CDR3 region: CAWRPRPYTEAFF. In DNA form, the CDR3 reads TGTGCCTGGAGGCCCAGGCCATACACTGAAGCTTTCTTT.

The CDR3 sequence is CASSRHGSSNTEAFF. In DNA form, the CDR3 reads TGTGCCAGCAGCCGACATGGCAGTTCGAACACTGAAGCTTTCTTT. The V and J genes are TRBV5-6 and TRBJ1-1; D gene ambiguous. The V gene lost 4 bases and the J gene lost 1 base, with 14 bases spanning the gap. CDR3 size: 15 residues. The germline V gene has CDR1 SGHDT and CDR2 YYEEEE.

This chain uses TRBV12-5 with TRBJ2-7, with 10 bases fitting TRBD2. Germline CDR1 LGHNT, CDR2 FRNRAP. After removal of 6 bases from V and 4 bases from J, the junction contained 6 bases not matched to a gene. CDR3 length: 14 amino acids. The CDR3 spells CASGFSGGPYEQYF. CDR3 in DNA: TGTGCTAGTGGCTTTAGCGGGGGGCCATACGAGCAGTACTTC.

Only one count was recorded for this clone. This rearrangement joins TRBV5-8 to TRBJ1-4; maybe TRBD1 (6 bases). In germline, CDR1 is SGHTS, CDR2 YDEGEE. The CDR3 contains 15 residues. The V end lost 0 bases, the J end lost 8 bases, and 14 bases lay between the germline ends. This chain's CDR3 is CASSLGNRVVEKLFF. DNA for the CDR3: TGTGCCAGCAGCTTGGGAAACAGGGTAGTAGAAAAACTGTTTTTT.

The rearrangement links TRBV27 to TRBJ2-3, with a tentative D call TRBD2 (7 bases). The V gene's germline CDR1 is MNHEY and CDR2 SMNVEV (reference sequence). V was pared by 7 bases and J by 5 bases, with 19 bases between. The CDR3 consists of 15 residues. The CDR3 DNA sequence: TGTGCCAGCACCCTAAGGGGGGGGGCCGTAGATACGCAGTATTTT. Translating it yields CASTLRGGAVDTQYF.

This chain links TRBV5-1 with TRBJ2-2; the match to TRBD2 covers 8 bases. Germline CDR1 reads SGHRS; CDR2 reads YFSETQ. Germline trimming cut 2 bases from V and 4 bases from J; bases unmatched to any gene: 4. This CDR3 has 15 residues. The CDR3 DNA reads TGCGCCAGCAGCTTACTCGGGGGGGCCACCGGGGAGCTGTTTTTT. Translation gives CASSLLGGATGELFF.

The V call is TRBV10-1, the J call TRBJ2-3; 11 positions match TRBD2. J lost 4 bases, V lost 6 bases, and 9 bases had no gene match. The CDR3 extends over 16 amino acids. Germline V lookup: CDR1 WNHNN, CDR2 SYGVQD (reference sequence). The CDR3: CASSETLAGGADTQYF. The CDR3 DNA follows: TGCGCCAGCAGCGAGACCTTAGCGGGAGGGGCAGATACGCAGTATTTT.

The chain is built from TRBV11-2 and TRBJ2-5; D ambiguous. The V end was cut by 5 bases, the J end by 4 bases, with 17 bases between. Germline V gene lookup returns CDR1 SGHAT and CDR2 FQNNGV. The CDR3 is made up of 15 amino acids. CDR3 sequence (DNA): TGTGCCAGCAGCCGGCGCCCCAACTCGGGAGAGACCCAGTACTTC. Its translation: CASSRRPNSGETQYF.

The chain couples TRBV30 to TRBJ1-2; unclear D gene. The V end was cut by 4 bases, the J end by 4 bases, with 16 bases between. CDR3 length: 14 amino acids. CDR1 is GTSNPN, CDR2 SVGIG, per germline (reference sequence). CDR3 coding DNA: TGTGCCTGGACATCGACTGAGATGGGCTATGGCTACACCTTC. It is translated as CAWTSTEMGYGYTF.